This note documents a single T cell receptor (beta chain) sequence. Indicated time point: patch test 1, 2 weeks after DPC sensitization. Stated treatment: therapeutic diphenylcyclopropenone sensitization with weekly scalp DPC. This sample is part of a study of human T cells and chemical hapten exposure. Germline CDR1 is LGHNA and CDR2 is YSLEER. V lost 0 bases, J lost 0 bases, and 6 bases lay in between. The CDR3 consists of 16 residues. Via MiXCR, TCRdb re-called the RACE reads, giving one row per CDR3 protein. The sample holds more than 150,000 distinct CDR3 sequences, around 15% seen once. This chain links TRBV4-3 with TRBJ2-6; D uncertain. Sequencing used whole blood, obtained in connection with sensitization to the hapten diphenylcyclopropenone (DPC). This receptor was obtained from a woman younger than 45 with alopecia areata. Some clones in this sample may be carry-over from other donors' samples. The CDR3 here is CASSQDGSSGANVLTF. The CDR3 region has the DNA TGCGCCAGCAGCCAAGATGGTAGCTCTGGGGCCAACGTCCTGACTTTC.